This record looks at one T cell receptor (beta chain) sequence and its context. Sequencing was performed with immunoSEQ multiplex PCR; in TCRdb, only in-frame clones are kept and a portion is missing. The table has under 85,000 clones, 91% seen once. This specimen belongs to a study of technical replicates of blood from several donors. J gave up 2 bases and V 3 bases, and 2 bases lay outside the gene matches. This CDR3 is 13 amino acids long. In germline, CDR1 is SGDLS, CDR2 YYNGEE. Sequencing was carried out using T cells isolated from PBMCs. This receptor was identified in a human donor in good health. Some clones in this sample may be carry-over from other donors' samples. The rearrangement joins TRBV9 to TRBJ2-7, with 7 bases lining up with TRBD1. CDR3 DNA sequence: TGTGCCAGCAGCGGGGGACAGACCTACGAGCAGTACTTC. This sequence encodes CASSGGQTYEQYF.